A single sample gave rise to the 26 T cell receptor beta chains below, sequenced in a study of T cell clonality in common variable immunodeficiency. The table came from immunoSEQ multiplex PCR; TCRdb's copy has only in-frame clones and leaves some out. The repertoire consists of about 52,000 clones, none detected only once. Sequenced: peripheral blood mononuclear cells. These receptors originate from a person aged 18 to 75 in good health.

This clone appeared many times. The CDR3 is cut off 3 residues early in the read; its end comes from the germline J gene. The chain uses TRBV18 and TRBJ1-2; TRBD1 matches at 9 bases. This CDR3 region has 17 residues. Germline CDR1 is KGHSH and CDR2 is LQKENI. CDR3 region: CASSPRTGDTLFKGYTF. The CDR3 DNA, read in part, is TGTGCCAGCTCACCGAGGACAGGGGATACTCTTTTTAAGGGC. The full variable domain, completed using reference TRBV18 and TRBJ1-2, is NAGVMQNPRHLVRRRGQEARLRCSPMKGHSHVYWYRQLPEEGLKFMVYLQKENIIDESGMPKERFSAEFPKEGPSILRIQQVVRGDSAAYFCASSPRTGDTLFKGYTFGSGTRLTVV.

This clone was recorded many times. The CDR3 end lies 3 residues beyond the end of the read and is filled in from the germline J gene. The chain has TRBV5-1 and TRBJ2-1, with 10 bases lining up with TRBD2. Germline CDR1 and CDR2: SGHRS and YFSETQ. This CDR3 region has 16 residues. The J segment lost 1 base and the V segment lost 4 bases, leaving 5 bases of the junction unmatched. The part of the CDR3 DNA that was read is TGCGCCAGCAGCCACGGGACTAGCGCTTCCTACAATGAG. Protein product: CASSHGTSASYNE. The full CDR3 is CASSHGTSASYNEQFF.

Points on this clone: The junction shows a germline mismatch at one end, possibly a read error. Read coverage stops 3 residues before the CDR3 terminus; the germline J gene supplies the remainder. This chain joins TRBV7-2 and TRBJ1-3; no clear D gene. The length of the CDR3 is 13 residues. Germline V CDR1 and CDR2: SGHTA, FQGNSA. CDR3 region: CASSPNARNTIYF. The DNA read from the CDR3 is TGTGCCAGCAGCCCGAACGCAAGAAACACG.

This clone has just a few counts. The read ends 3 residues early relative to the CDR3; the germline J gene fills the gap. The rearrangement uses TRBV7-9 and TRBJ1-2; no clear D gene. The CDR3 loop spans 15 amino acids. The germline V gene has CDR1 SEHNR and CDR2 FQNEAQ (reference sequence). CDR3 amino acids: CASSPDYPDYNDYTF. The part of the CDR3 DNA that was read is TGTGCCAGCAGCCCGGACTACCCCGACTACAATGAC.

This clone was seen ten or more times. The DNA ends 3 residues before the CDR3 does, and the rest of the CDR3 is filled in from the germline J gene. The sample contains more than one DNA sequence encoding this CDR3. The gene calls are TRBV6-2 or TRBV6-3 and TRBJ2-1; D is undetermined. This CDR3 is built from 13 residues. Trimming took off 6 bases at V and 1 base at J, with 7 bases between the two ends. Germline V gene data show CDR1 as MNHEY and CDR2 as SVGEGT. The CDR3 DNA, read in part, is TGTGCCAGCAGCGCAGGATCCTACAATGAG. This codes for CASSAGSYNE. The complete CDR3 protein is CASSAGSYNEQFF.

The sample holds many counts of this clone. CDR3 bases read: TGCAGTGCTAGAGATGACGGGACAGGGGAAGGGCAGCCC. Protein product: CSARDDGTGEGQP. The full-length CDR3 reads as CSARDDGTGEGQPQHF. The rearrangement links TRBV20-1 to TRBJ1-5, with TRBD1 matching over 10 bases. The read ends 3 residues shy of where the CDR3 ends; the end is completed using the germline J gene. The CDR3 length is 16 residues. Germline V gene sequence: CDR1 DFQATT, CDR2 SNEGSKA (reference sequence). V lost 0 bases, J lost 7 bases, and 9 bases stayed unmatched.

Comment on this clone: The read is 3 residues too short to cover the CDR3 end, so that end is filled in from the germline J gene. The chain links TRBV18 to TRBJ2-7, with a possible D match to TRBD1 (6 bases). Germline loops: CDR1 KGHSH, CDR2 LQKENI. V lost 3 bases, J lost 2 bases, and 20 bases lay in between. This CDR3 has 17 amino acids. CDR3 sequence reads: CASSPGSGRQDPYEQYF. Partial CDR3 DNA: TGTGCCAGCTCACCCGGGTCAGGGCGACAGGACCCCTACGAG.

This clone showed up many times. The read terminates 3 residues before the CDR3 end, so the remaining end is supplied by the germline J gene. The chain uses TRBV11-2 and TRBJ1-6; a weak D match, TRBD1 (6 bases). CDR3 length equals 14 residues. Germline CDR1 and CDR2: SGHAT and FQNNGV. Trimming removed 1 base at V and 8 bases at J, with 9 bases between. The CDR3 DNA, read in part, is TGTGCCAGCAGCTTAGCCAGGGGAGATTCACCC. Translation: CASSLARGDSP. The whole CDR3 region reads CASSLARGDSPLHF.

The sample holds many counts of this clone. The CDR3 end lies 3 residues beyond the end of the read and is filled in from the germline J gene. This rearrangement joins TRBV19 to TRBJ1-1; the match to TRBD1 covers 7 bases. Germline-derived CDR1 and CDR2 are LNHDA and SQIVND (reference sequence). This CDR3 has 14 amino acids. J gave up 4 bases and V 4 bases, and 6 bases lay outside the gene matches. The DNA read from the CDR3 is TGTGCCAGTAGTACAGGGGGAGGGTTCACTGAA. Amino acid sequence: CASSTGGGFTE. Given in full, the CDR3 is CASSTGGGFTEAFF.

This clone was picked up many times. The read ends 3 residues before the CDR3 terminus; that terminus is restored from the germline J gene. This chain joins TRBV19 and TRBJ2-5, with a weak D call TRBD1 (6 bases). The CDR3 is made up of 15 amino acids. V lost 6 bases to trimming and J lost 2 bases, with 16 bases between them. Germline V gives CDR1 LNHDA, CDR2 SQIVND (reference sequence). CDR3 DNA, as far as it was read: TGTGCCAGTAGACAAATAGACAGGTCACAAGAGACC. Its translation: CASRQIDRSQET. The CDR3 as a whole reads CASRQIDRSQETQYF.

This clone was seen only a few times. From the germline J gene comes the end of the CDR3, since the read stops 3 residues before it. This sequence joins TRBV2 and TRBJ2-3; D is perhaps TRBD1 (5 bases). Germline V gives CDR1 SNHLY, CDR2 FYNNEI. The CDR3 is 14 residues long. The CDR3 DNA, read in part, is TGTGCCAGCAGTGAAGCCAGGGTTGACGAGACG. Its protein product is CASSEARVDET. The entire CDR3 protein reads CASSEARVDETQYF.

With regard to this clone: Read coverage stops 3 residues before the CDR3 terminus; the germline J gene supplies the remainder. The chain couples TRBV29-1 to TRBJ2-5; 8 bases are a match to TRBD2. With 0 bases clipped from V and 2 bases from J, the junction kept 2 bases outside the gene matches. The CDR3 has 14 amino acids. The germline V gene encodes CDR1 SQVTM and CDR2 ANQGSEA. CDR3 sequence: CSVEDREGQETQYF. The CDR3 DNA, read in part, is TGCAGCGTTGAAGATCGGGAGGGGCAAGAGACC.

Many counts were recorded for this clone. The missing CDR3 end, 3 residues past where the read stops, is filled in from the germline J gene. The chain employs TRBV20-1 and TRBJ2-1; D is uncertain. The CDR3 is made up of 15 amino acids. CDR1 is DFQATT and CDR2 is SNEGSKA in the germline V gene (reference sequence). Between the trimmed V and J ends, which lost 4 bases and 2 bases, there was a span of 15 bases. CDR3 amino acids: CSAILDEFAYNEQFF. Partial CDR3 DNA: TGCAGTGCTATCCTAGACGAGTTCGCCTACAATGAG.

This clone was seen at least ten times. The read comes to an end 3 residues before the CDR3 does, leaving the germline J gene to fill in the end. The J gene is TRBJ2-5, the V gene TRBV2; 7 bases match TRBD1. Germline loops: CDR1 SNHLY, CDR2 FYNNEI. With 7 bases clipped from V and 4 bases from J, the junction kept 12 bases outside the gene matches. CDR3 length: 15 amino acids. CDR3 DNA, as far as it was read: TGTGCCAGCAAACGAGATCCAGGGGGTTCAGAGACC. It specifies CASKRDPGGSET. The full-length CDR3 reads as CASKRDPGGSETQYF. Based on the CDR3 plus reference TRBV2 and TRBJ2-5, the full variable domain is EPEVTQTPSHQVTQMGQEVILRCVPISNHLYFYWYRQILGQKVEFLVSFYNNEISEKSEIFDDQFSVERPDGSNFTLKIRSTKLEDSAMYFCASKRDPGGSETQYFGPGTRLLVL.

As for this clone: The CDR3 goes on 3 residues after the read ends, and that part is filled in from the germline J gene. The chain recombines TRBV7-9 with TRBJ1-2; unclear D gene. The CDR3 spans 15 residues. Germline loops: CDR1 SEHNR, CDR2 FQNEAQ (reference sequence). The sequenced part of the CDR3 DNA is TGTGCCAGCAGGAAGTCTAGCGGGAGCTTCTACGAC. Protein: CASRKSSGSFYD. From start to end, the CDR3 is CASRKSSGSFYDYTF.

This clone was seen ten or more times. The CDR3 loop is CASSRKRGGADTQYF. The part of the CDR3 DNA that was read is TGTGCCAGCAGCCGAAAGCGGGGGGGTGCAGATACG. The rearrangement links TRBV7-2 to TRBJ2-3, with TRBD2 identical over 10 bases. The missing CDR3 end, 3 residues past where the read stops, is filled in from the germline J gene. CDR3 length: 15 residues. With V trimmed by 5 bases and J by 4 bases, 6 bases remained unmatched. In germline, CDR1 is SGHTA, CDR2 FQGNSA.

This clone occurred a few times. The read terminates 3 residues before the CDR3 end, so the remaining end is supplied by the germline J gene. This chain joins TRBV7-8 and TRBJ1-1; D is ambiguous. Germline V CDR1 and CDR2: SGHVS, FQNEAQ. V lost 5 bases and J 0 bases, leaving 13 bases between the germline ends. This CDR3 is built from 15 residues. CDR3: CASSPQGRLNTEAFF. CDR3 DNA (partial): TGTGCCAGCAGCCCTCAAGGGCGTTTGAACACTGAA.

This clone was counted many times. Germline is not matched at one junction end, which may reflect a read error. The read gets to within 3 residues of the CDR3 end, and the germline J gene fills in the rest. This chain joins TRBV18 and TRBJ2-3; possible D gene TRBD1, 6 bases. Germline assignment: CDR1 KGHSH and CDR2 LQKENI. The CDR3 has 14 residues. The DNA read from the CDR3 is TGTGCCAGCTCACCAGATTCCCGGACAGTTACG. It specifies CASSPDSRTVT. From start to end, the CDR3 is CASSPDSRTVTQYF.

There are many counts of this clone. The read comes to an end 3 residues before the CDR3 does, leaving the germline J gene to fill in the end. The chain is built from TRBV5-6 and TRBJ2-7, with D possibly being TRBD1 (6 bases). The CDR3 runs to 13 residues. V lost 0 bases, J lost 5 bases, and 9 bases lay in between. CDR1 is SGHDT and CDR2 is YYEEEE in the germline V gene. The DNA read from the CDR3 is TGTGCCAGCAGCTTGGACAGGGCAAACGAG. Protein product: CASSLDRANE. The whole CDR3 is CASSLDRANEQYF. Full variable domain (rest looked up from reference TRBV5-6 and TRBJ2-7): DAGVTQSPTHLIKTRGQQVTLRCSPKSGHDTVSWYQQALGQGPQFIFQYYEEEERQRGNFPDRFSGHQFPNYSSELNVNALLLGDSALYLCASSLDRANEQYFGPGTRLTVT.

In this sample, this clone turned up many times. The read falls 3 residues short of the CDR3 end, and the missing part is taken from the germline J gene. V and J are TRBV28 and TRBJ2-2; D may be TRBD2 (6 bases). The V gene lost 5 bases and the J gene lost 6 bases, with 13 bases spanning the gap. The CDR3 totals 14 residues. In germline, CDR1 is MDHEN, CDR2 SYDVKM. The part of the CDR3 DNA that was read is TGTGCCAGCAGTCCCGCGGGGCGTCCCGGGGAG. This encodes CASSPAGRPGE. The full CDR3 protein is CASSPAGRPGELFF.

In this sample, this clone turned up many times. The read halts 3 residues ahead of the CDR3 end, with the missing end drawn from the germline J gene. The chain employs TRBV7-9 and TRBJ2-1; tentative D call: TRBD2 (6 bases). The V gene's germline CDR1 is SEHNR and CDR2 FQNEAQ (reference sequence). CDR3 length equals 15 residues. Deletions cut 5 bases from V and 5 bases from J, with 16 bases between. Incomplete CDR3 DNA: TGTGCCAGCAGCCCCAGGAGGGTGCGTGACAATGAG. It specifies CASSPRRVRDNE. The whole CDR3 protein reads CASSPRRVRDNEQFF.

This clone appeared many times. The CDR3 end falls 3 residues outside the read, so it is completed with the germline J gene. The rearrangement joins TRBV5-1 to TRBJ2-7, with D perhaps matching TRBD2 (6 bases). Trimming cost V 1 base and J 0 bases, with 17 bases left between them. There are 17 residues in the CDR3. The germline V gene encodes CDR1 SGHRS and CDR2 YFSETQ. The CDR3 is CASSLSATRFSSYEQYF. The sequenced part of the CDR3 DNA is TGCGCCAGCAGCTTGTCGGCGACTAGGTTTAGCTCCTACGAG.

This clone has at least ten counts. The read ends 3 residues early relative to the CDR3; the germline J gene fills the gap. The chain joins TRBV7-2 to TRBJ2-1, with 9 bases aligning to TRBD2. The CDR3 covers 15 residues. V lost 8 bases to trimming and J lost 3 bases; unmatched junction nucleotides: 8. Germline CDR1 reads SGHTA; CDR2 reads FQGNSA. CDR3 protein: CASGLTSGFYNEQFF. Partial CDR3 DNA: TGTGCCAGCGGGCTGACTAGCGGTTTCTACAATGAG.

This clone was recorded many times. The read finishes 3 residues shy of the CDR3 end, and the germline J gene is used to complete it. This chain connects TRBV7-6 to TRBJ2-7, with D possibly being TRBD1 or TRBD2 (5 bases each). CDR3 length: 15 amino acids. The germline gives CDR1 SGHVS, CDR2 FNYEAQ. Trimming left V 5 bases short and J 1 base short, with 15 bases between. The CDR3 DNA, read in part, is TGTGCCAGCAGCGAGGGGTCAAGGGGATCCTACGAG. Translated: CASSEGSRGSYE. In full, the CDR3 reads CASSEGSRGSYEQYF. The full variable domain, in which reference TRBV7-6 and TRBJ2-7 provide the parts outside the CDR3, is GAGVSQSPRYKVTKRGQDVALRCDPISGHVSLYWYRQALGQGPEFLTYFNYEAQQDKSGLPNDRFSAERPEGSISTLTIQRTEQRDSAMYRCASSEGSRGSYEQYFGPGTRLTVT.

This clone occurred many times. Coverage ceases 3 residues before the CDR3 finishes, and the germline J gene fills in the end. V is TRBV6-2 or TRBV6-3 and J is TRBJ2-7; no clear D gene. This CDR3 is built from 13 residues. V lost 0 bases to trimming and J lost 3 bases, with 6 bases between them. Per the germline V gene, CDR1 is MNHEY and CDR2 is SVGEGT. The sequenced part of the CDR3 DNA is TGTGCCAGCAGTTACTCAGACTTCTACGAG. It specifies CASSYSDFYE. The CDR3 in full is CASSYSDFYEQYF.

This clone was counted a few times. The read falls 3 residues short of the CDR3 end, and the missing part is taken from the germline J gene. The rearrangement joins TRBV5-1 to TRBJ2-3; the D gene is possibly TRBD1 (6 bases). The CDR3 is 14 residues long. Germline assignment: CDR1 SGHRS and CDR2 YFSETQ. The CDR3 here is CASSITTGNQPQYF. The part of the CDR3 DNA that was read is TGCGCCAGCAGCATTACGACAGGCAATCAGCCG.